This TCR beta chain originates from a study of blood T cell repertoires in COVID-19. Study context: Sources were T cells, B-cell-depleted T cells, or PBMCs; the material itself was cDNA or gDNA.

The V gene lost 10 bases and the J gene lost 0 bases, with 5 bases spanning the gap. Germline CDR1 is KGHDR and CDR2 is SFDVKD. The CDR3 contains 11 residues. Original handling: Amplification of reference gene primers provided the estimated nucleated cell counts. TCRdb keeps only in-frame clones here, not all; method: immunoSEQ multiplex PCR. V, J and clone size were drawn from that table, and D and trimming were deduced from the DNA. The table lists 250,000 or so clones, around nine tenths of them singletons. Input material: PBMCs or T cells enriched from blood (not recorded which). The sequence was obtained from a woman between 40 and 55 years old who had been exposed to COVID-19. The chain uses TRBV24-1 and TRBJ1-1, with D unclear. Written as DNA, the CDR3 is TGTGCCACTCAAATGAACACTGAAGCTTTCTTT. Protein product: CATQMNTEAFF.